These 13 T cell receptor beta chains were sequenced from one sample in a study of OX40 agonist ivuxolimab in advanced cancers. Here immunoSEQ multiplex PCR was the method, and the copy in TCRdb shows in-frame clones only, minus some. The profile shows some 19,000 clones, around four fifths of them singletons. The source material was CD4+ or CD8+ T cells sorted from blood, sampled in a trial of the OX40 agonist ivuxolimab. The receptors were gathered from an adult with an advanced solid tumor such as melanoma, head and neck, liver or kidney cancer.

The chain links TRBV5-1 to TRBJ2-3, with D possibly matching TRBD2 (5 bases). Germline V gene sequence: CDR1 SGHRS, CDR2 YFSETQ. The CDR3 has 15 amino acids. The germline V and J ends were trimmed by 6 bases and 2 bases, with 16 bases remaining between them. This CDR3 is CASIPEGTLTDTQYF. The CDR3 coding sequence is TGCGCCAGCATTCCCGAGGGAACTCTCACAGATACGCAGTATTTT. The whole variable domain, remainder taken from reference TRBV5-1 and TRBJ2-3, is KAGVTQTPRYLIKTRGQQVTLSCSPISGHRSVSWYQQTPGQGLQFLFEYFSETQRNKGNFPGRFSGRQFSNSRSEMNVSTLELGDSALYLCASIPEGTLTDTQYFGPGTRLTVL.

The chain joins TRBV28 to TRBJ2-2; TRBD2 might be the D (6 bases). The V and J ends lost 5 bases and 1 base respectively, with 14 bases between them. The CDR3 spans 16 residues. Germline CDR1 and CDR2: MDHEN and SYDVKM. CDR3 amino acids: CASSGGRNQNTGELFF. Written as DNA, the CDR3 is TGTGCCAGCAGTGGGGGGAGGAATCAGAACACCGGGGAGCTGTTTTTT.

CDR3 coding DNA: TGCGCCAGCAGCCAAGAGAGAAGACTAGCGGGATATGGGAATGAGCAGTTCTTC. As protein: CASSQERRLAGYGNEQFF. The chain has TRBV4-3 and TRBJ2-1, with 11 bases that match TRBD2. J was trimmed by 7 bases and V by 0 bases; bases with no gene match: 11. The CDR3 has 18 amino acids. From germline, CDR1 is LGHNA and CDR2 YSLEER.

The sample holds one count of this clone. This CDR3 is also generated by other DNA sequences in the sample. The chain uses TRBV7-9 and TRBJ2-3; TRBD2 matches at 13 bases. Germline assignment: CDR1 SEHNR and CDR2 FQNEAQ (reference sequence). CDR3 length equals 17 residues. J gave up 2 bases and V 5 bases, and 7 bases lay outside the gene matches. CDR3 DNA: TGTGCCAGCAGCCCAGGGACTAGCGGGGCCTCCACAGATACGCAGTATTTT. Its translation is CASSPGTSGASTDTQYF.

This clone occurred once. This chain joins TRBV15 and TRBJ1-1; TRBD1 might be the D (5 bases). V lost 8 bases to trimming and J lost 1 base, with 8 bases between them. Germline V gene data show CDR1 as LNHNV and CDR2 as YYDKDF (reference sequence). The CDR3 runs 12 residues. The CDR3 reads CATGTQNTEAFF. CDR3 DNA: TGTGCCACCGGGACTCAGAACACTGAAGCTTTCTTT.

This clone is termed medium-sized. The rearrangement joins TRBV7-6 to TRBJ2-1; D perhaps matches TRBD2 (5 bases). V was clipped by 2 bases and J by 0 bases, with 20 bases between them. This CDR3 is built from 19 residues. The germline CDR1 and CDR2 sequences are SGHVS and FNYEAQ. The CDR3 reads CASSLRNGAVMSSYNEQFF. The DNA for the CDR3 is TGTGCCAGCAGCTTACGGAATGGAGCGGTTATGAGCTCCTACAATGAGCAGTTCTTC.

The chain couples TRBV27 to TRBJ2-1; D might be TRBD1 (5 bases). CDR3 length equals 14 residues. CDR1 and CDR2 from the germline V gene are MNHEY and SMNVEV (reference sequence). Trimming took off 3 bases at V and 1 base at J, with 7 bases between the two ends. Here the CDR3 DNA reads TGTGCCAGCAGTTTCCAGGGATCCTACAATGAGCAGTTCTTC. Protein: CASSFQGSYNEQFF.

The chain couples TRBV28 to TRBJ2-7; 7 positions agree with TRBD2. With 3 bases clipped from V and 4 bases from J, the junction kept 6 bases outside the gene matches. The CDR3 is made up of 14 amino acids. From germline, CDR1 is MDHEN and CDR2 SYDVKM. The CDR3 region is CASSFLREWYEQYF. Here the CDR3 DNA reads TGTGCCAGCAGTTTTCTGCGGGAGTGGTACGAGCAGTACTTC. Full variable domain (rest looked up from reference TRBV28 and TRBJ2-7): DVKVTQSSRYLVKRTGEKVFLECVQDMDHENMFWYRQDPGLGLRLIYFSYDVKMKEKGDIPEGYSVSREKKERFSLILESASTNQTSMYLCASSFLREWYEQYFGPGTRLTVT.

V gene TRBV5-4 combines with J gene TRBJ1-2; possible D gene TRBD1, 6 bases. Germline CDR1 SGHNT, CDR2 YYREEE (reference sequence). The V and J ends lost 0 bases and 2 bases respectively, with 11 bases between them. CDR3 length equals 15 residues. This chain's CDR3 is CASSLGGQVNYGYTF. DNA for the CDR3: TGTGCCAGCAGCTTGGGGGGGCAAGTAAACTATGGCTACACCTTC.

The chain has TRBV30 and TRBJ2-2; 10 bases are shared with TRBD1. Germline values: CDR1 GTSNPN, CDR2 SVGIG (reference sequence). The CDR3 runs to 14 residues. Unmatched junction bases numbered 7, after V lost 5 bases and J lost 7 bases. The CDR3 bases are TGTGCCTGGGGGACAGGGGAAGAAAGCGGGGAGCTGTTTTTT. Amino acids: CAWGTGEESGELFF.

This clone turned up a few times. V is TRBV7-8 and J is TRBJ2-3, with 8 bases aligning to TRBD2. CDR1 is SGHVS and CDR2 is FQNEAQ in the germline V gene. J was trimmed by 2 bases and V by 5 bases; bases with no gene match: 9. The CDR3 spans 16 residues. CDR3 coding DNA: TGTGCCAGCAGCCTCTATAGCGGGGACGTCACAGATACGCAGTATTTT. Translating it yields CASSLYSGDVTDTQYF.

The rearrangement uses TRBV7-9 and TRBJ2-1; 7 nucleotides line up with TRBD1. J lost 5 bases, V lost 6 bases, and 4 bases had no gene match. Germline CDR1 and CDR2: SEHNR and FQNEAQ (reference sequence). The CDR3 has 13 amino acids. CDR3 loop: CASRKTGDNEQFF. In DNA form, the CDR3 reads TGTGCCAGCAGGAAAACAGGGGACAATGAGCAGTTCTTC.

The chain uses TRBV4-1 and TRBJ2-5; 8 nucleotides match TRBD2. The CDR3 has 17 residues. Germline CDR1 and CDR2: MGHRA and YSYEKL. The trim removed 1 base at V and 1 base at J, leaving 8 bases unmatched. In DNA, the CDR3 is TGCGCCAGCAGCCAAGTCGGGGGGGCCGGAGGCCAAGAGACCCAGTACTTC. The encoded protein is CASSQVGGAGGQETQYF.